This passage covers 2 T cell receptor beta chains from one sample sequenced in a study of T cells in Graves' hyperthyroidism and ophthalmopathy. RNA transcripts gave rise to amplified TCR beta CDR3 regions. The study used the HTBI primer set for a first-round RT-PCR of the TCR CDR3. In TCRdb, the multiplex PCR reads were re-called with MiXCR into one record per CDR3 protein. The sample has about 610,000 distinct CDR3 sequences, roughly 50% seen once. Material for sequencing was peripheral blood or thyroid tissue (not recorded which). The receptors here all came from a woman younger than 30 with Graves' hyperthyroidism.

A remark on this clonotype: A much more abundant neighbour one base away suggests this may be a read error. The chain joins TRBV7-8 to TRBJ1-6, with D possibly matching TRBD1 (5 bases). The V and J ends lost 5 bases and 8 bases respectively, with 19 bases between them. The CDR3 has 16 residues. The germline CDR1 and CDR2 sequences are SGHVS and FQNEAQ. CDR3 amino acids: CASSLTPGLEDSPLHF. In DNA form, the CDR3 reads TGTGCCAGCAGCCTTACACCGGGACTGGAGGATTCACCCCTCCACTTT.

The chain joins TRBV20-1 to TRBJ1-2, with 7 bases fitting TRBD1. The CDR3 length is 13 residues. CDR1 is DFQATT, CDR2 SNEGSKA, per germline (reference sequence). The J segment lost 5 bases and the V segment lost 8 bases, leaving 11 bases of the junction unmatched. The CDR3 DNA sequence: TGCAGTTCCTCCGGGACAGAGAAATATGGCTACACCTTC. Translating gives CSSSGTEKYGYTF.